The clone carrying this T cell receptor (beta chain) was observed a few times. This table comes from immunoSEQ multiplex PCR, and its TCRdb copy is limited to in-frame clones, with some not included. In the table there are roughly 230,000 clones, less than 90% of which are singletons. The V end was cut by 3 bases, the J end by 0 bases, with 6 bases between. The length of the CDR3 is 15 residues. Germline CDR1 reads MNHEY; CDR2 reads SMNVEV (reference sequence). This entry comes from a study of blood T cell repertoires in COVID-19. This receptor was identified in an older man with acute or convalescent COVID-19. The specimen was peripheral blood. This chain joins TRBV27 and TRBJ2-6, with unresolved D. In DNA form, the CDR3 reads TGTGCCAGCAGTTTCTTCGGCTCTGGGGCCAACGTCCTGACTTTC. Translation: CASSFFGSGANVLTF.